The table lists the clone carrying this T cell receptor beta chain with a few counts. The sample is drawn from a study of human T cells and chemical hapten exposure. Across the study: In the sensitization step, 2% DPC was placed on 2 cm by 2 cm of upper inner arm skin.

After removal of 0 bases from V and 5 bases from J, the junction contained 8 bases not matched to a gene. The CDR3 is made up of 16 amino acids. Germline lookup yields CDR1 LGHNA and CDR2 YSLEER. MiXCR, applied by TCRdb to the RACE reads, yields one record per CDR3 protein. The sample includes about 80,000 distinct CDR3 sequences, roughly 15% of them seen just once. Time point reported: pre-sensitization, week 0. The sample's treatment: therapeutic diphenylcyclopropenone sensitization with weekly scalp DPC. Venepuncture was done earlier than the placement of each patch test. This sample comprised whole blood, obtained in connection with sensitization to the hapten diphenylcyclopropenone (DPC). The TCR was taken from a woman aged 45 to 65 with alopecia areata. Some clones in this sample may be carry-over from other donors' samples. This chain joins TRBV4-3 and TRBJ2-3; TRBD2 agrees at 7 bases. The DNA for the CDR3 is TGCGCCAGCAGCCAAGATGGCGCTAGCGGTCGAGATACGCAGTATTTT. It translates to CASSQDGASGRDTQYF.